This T cell receptor (beta chain) is from a study of blood T cell repertoires in COVID-19. This CDR3 region has 14 residues. The germline gives CDR1 LGHDT, CDR2 YNNKEL (reference sequence). Losses at the gene ends were 3 bases for V and 4 bases for J; bases not matched to a gene: 2. Assay used: immunoSEQ multiplex PCR; TCRdb lists only in-frame clones, some missing. The data contain roughly 200,000 clones, around 90% of them seen just once; the ten biggest clones take up about 2.4%. V gene TRBV3-1 (or the pseudogene TRBV3-2) combines with J gene TRBJ1-2; TRBD1 agrees at 10 bases. Input material: PBMCs or T cells enriched from blood (not recorded which). The source of this sequence is a woman in her thirties who had recovered from COVID-19. The CDR3 loop is CASSHGTGVYGYTF. The CDR3 nucleotides read TGTGCCAGCAGCCACGGGACAGGGGTCTATGGCTACACCTTC.